This T cell receptor beta chain is drawn from a study of blood T cell repertoires in COVID-19. About the research overall: Samples of COVID-19 (acute and convalescent) were obtained from the United States, Italy and Spain. The analysed material was cDNA or gDNA that came from T cells, B-cell-depleted T cells, or PBMCs.

The CDR3 is 16 residues long. Trimming removed 0 bases at V and 2 bases at J, with 9 bases between. Germline V gene data show CDR1 as SGHNT and CDR2 as YYREEE (reference sequence). In the original analysis: Nucleated cell number was recorded as an estimate derived from reference gene primer amplification. Assay used: immunoSEQ multiplex PCR; TCRdb lists only in-frame clones, some missing. V and J calls and clone size are given by that table; D and trimming were obtained from the DNA. Among over 150,000 clones listed, 91% were seen once. This TCR came from a man between 45 and 60 years old with acute or convalescent COVID-19. The rearrangement uses TRBV5-4 and TRBJ2-6; maybe TRBD2 (5 bases). Specimen: peripheral blood. As DNA, the CDR3 is TGTGCCAGCAGCTTGGGGGAGAGCGCTGGGGCCAACGTCCTGACTTTC. Protein sequence: CASSLGESAGANVLTF.